A single TCR beta chain is shown here with its context. The PCR had 60 Vbeta and 13 Jbeta primers. Sequenced by immunoSEQ multiplex PCR; TCRdb stores in-frame clones only, minus some. There are about 59,000 clones in the sample; about 83% occur only once, and 1.5% to 2% lies in the top ten. The sample is drawn from a study of cytomegalovirus exposure and HLA in healthy donors. The sequence came from a human donor in good health. The sequencing input was PBMCs.

The CDR3 DNA reads as TGTGCCAGCAGTGAGGGAGGGATTAACAATGAGCAGTTCTTC. Its protein is CASSEGGINNEQFF. V is TRBV11-3 and J is TRBJ2-1; TRBD2 matches 7 bases. The CDR3 loop spans 14 amino acids. In germline, CDR1 is SGHNT, CDR2 YENEEA. Trimming at V came to 6 bases and at J to 5 bases, leaving 7 bases not matched to a gene. Drawing the rest from reference TRBV11-3 and TRBJ2-1, the complete variable domain is EAGVVQSPRYKIIEKKQPVAFWCNPISGHNTLYWYLQNLGQGPELLIRYENEEAVDDSQLPKDRFSAERLKGVDSTLKIQPAELGDSAVYLCASSEGGINNEQFFGPGTRLTVL.